This TCR beta chain was documented in a study of radiotherapy plus CTLA-4 blockade in lung cancer. Study information: Across the patients, objective responses occurred in 18%, and disease control in 30% to 40%.

Repertoires were generated with immunoSEQ multiplex PCR, while TCRdb's copy carries only in-frame clones and drops some. The sample contains around 82,000 clones, 70% to 85% of which appear only once. Note on this clone: Its cognate antigen is unknown.

Trimming pared 5 bases from V and 3 bases from J, leaving 14 bases between. Germline loops: CDR1 SGHVS, CDR2 FNYEAQ. The CDR3 spans 15 residues. Study-level results: In blood, early T cell clone dynamics reportedly predicted response best, together with interferon-beta. TCR clones of tumor origin grew in blood after radiotherapy plus ipilimumab.

The receptor comes from a human donor with non-small cell lung cancer who had stable disease on radiotherapy plus ipilimumab. The material was peripheral blood, obtained from a patient treated with radiotherapy plus ipilimumab. The V call is TRBV7-6, the J call TRBJ2-1; D not certain. The CDR3 protein is CASSPAELGYNEQFF. CDR3 sequence (DNA): TGTGCCAGCAGCCCCGCCGAATTGGGCTACAATGAGCAGTTCTTC.